The 32 T cell receptor beta chains below come from one sample, sequenced in a study of shared T cell receptors in the human thymus (dated by TCRdb to about 2021). Receptor libraries were prepared by the immunoSEQ multiplex PCR assay. TCRdb holds this immuneACCESS table with in-frame rearrangements only. Some clones are missing; in checked studies, unresolved V genes explain under half, and the rest has no known cause. Counted in this sample were over 650,000 clones; 80% to 90% of them appeared once. Clones ranked in the top ten supply just under 0.0095% of the sample. The same sample was also used in a study of human thymus T cells.

Input material: thymocytes. The receptors here all came from a boy in the first two years of life with a congenital heart defect. Donor details come from another sample of the same person, matched by shared clones.

The J gene is TRBJ1-1, the V gene TRBV4-3; tentatively, D is TRBD1 (5 bases). The CDR3 loop spans 16 amino acids. Germline V CDR1 and CDR2: LGHNA, YSLEER. Trimming shortened V by 0 bases and J by 4 bases, and 15 bases separated the two germline ends. DNA for the CDR3: TGCGCCAGCAGCCAAGATCTTAACAGGCAAAGCACTGAAGCTTTCTTT. It codes for CASSQDLNRQSTEAFF.

CDR3 sequence: CATSRDTKNIQYF. In DNA, the CDR3 is TGTGCCACTAGCCGGGACACCAAAAACATTCAGTACTTC. This chain connects TRBV6-6 to TRBJ2-4, with D perhaps matching TRBD1 (6 bases). This CDR3 region has 13 residues. Trimming took 10 bases from V and 2 from J, leaving 12 bases between them. Germline CDR1 and CDR2: MNHNY and SVGAGI (reference sequence).

This chain uses TRBV2 with TRBJ1-1, with D hard to call. V was trimmed by 3 bases and J by 1 base, leaving 9 bases between them. Germline-derived CDR1 and CDR2 are SNHLY and FYNNEI. This CDR3 contains 14 residues. CDR3 amino acids: CASSEATANTEAFF. CDR3 bases: TGTGCCAGCAGTGAGGCAACAGCGAACACTGAAGCTTTCTTT.

V gene TRBV4-3 combines with J gene TRBJ1-4; unclear D gene. Deletions cut 0 bases from V and 3 bases from J, with 11 bases between. The CDR3 runs to 16 residues. The germline V gene has CDR1 LGHNA and CDR2 YSLEER. The CDR3 loop is CASSQDDREANEKLFF. CDR3 in DNA: TGCGCCAGCAGCCAAGATGATAGGGAGGCTAATGAAAAACTGTTTTTT.

The chain is built from TRBV5-1 and TRBJ2-6; weak D call: TRBD1 (7 bases). Germline CDR1 SGHRS, CDR2 YFSETQ. Trimming left V 10 bases short and J 0 bases short, with 17 bases between. This CDR3 is built from 16 residues. This chain's CDR3 is CAGPRGVGSGANVLTF. CDR3 bases: TGCGCCGGTCCCAGGGGGGTCGGCTCTGGGGCCAACGTCCTGACTTTC.

The chain employs TRBV9 and TRBJ2-3; the match to TRBD2 covers 8 bases. Germline CDR1 reads SGDLS; CDR2 reads YYNGEE. The CDR3 has 16 residues. The V segment lost 3 bases and the J segment 2 bases; nucleotides outside the gene matches: 8. The CDR3: CASSDLLRGDTDTQYF. The CDR3 DNA follows: TGTGCCAGCAGCGATCTCTTGCGGGGGGACACAGATACGCAGTATTTT.

This clone was seen a single time. V is TRBV29-1 and J is TRBJ1-2; 11 bases map to TRBD1. V trimming: 4 bases; J trimming: 7 bases; junction bases outside the gene matches: 14. Germline CDR1 is SQVTM and CDR2 is ANQGSEA. The CDR3 contains 16 residues. The CDR3 DNA reads TGCAGCGTTGTGGTAGGACAGGGGGCTATAAGACTTGGCTACACCTTC. Translating gives CSVVVGQGAIRLGYTF.

The rearrangement joins TRBV5-3 to TRBJ2-1; 8 positions agree with TRBD2. TRBV5-3 is an open reading frame whose function is uncertain. V lost 0 bases to trimming and J lost 5 bases; unmatched junction nucleotides: 10. The CDR3 runs to 17 residues. CDR3 in DNA: TGTGCCAGAAGCTTGGCACGTTTCAGCGGGAGCAACAATGAGCAGTTCTTC. It codes for CARSLARFSGSNNEQFF.

Only one count was recorded for this clone. This chain joins TRBV5-8 and TRBJ1-1; D possibly corresponds to TRBD1 (6 bases). Germline lookup yields CDR1 SGHTS and CDR2 YDEGEE. This CDR3 has 15 residues. V gave up 0 bases and J gave up 4 bases, with 13 bases separating them. The CDR3 bases are TGTGCCAGCAGCTTGGGGGACACCGGGACCACTGAAGCTTTCTTT. It is translated as CASSLGDTGTTEAFF.

The rearrangement uses TRBV27 and TRBJ2-7; TRBD2 matches at 11 bases. Trimming took 5 bases from V and 1 from J; bases not matched to a gene: 7. This CDR3 contains 16 residues. CDR1 is MNHEY and CDR2 is SMNVEV in the germline V gene (reference sequence). The CDR3 is CASSAGTSGTSYEQYF. The CDR3 DNA follows: TGTGCCAGCAGTGCCGGGACTAGCGGTACTTCCTACGAGCAGTACTTC.

The rearrangement uses TRBV19 and TRBJ1-4, with D unresolved. The CDR3 runs 13 residues. The V end was cut by 4 bases, the J end by 4 bases, with 7 bases between. The V gene's germline CDR1 is LNHDA and CDR2 SQIVND (reference sequence). The chain's CDR3 is CASSNVGNEKLFF. The DNA for the CDR3 is TGTGCCAGTAGTAACGTCGGTAATGAAAAACTGTTTTTT.

The chain uses TRBV28 and TRBJ1-3, with D maybe TRBD1 (6 bases). Per the germline V gene, CDR1 is MDHEN and CDR2 is SYDVKM. The CDR3 length is 18 residues. The V and J ends lost 5 bases and 0 bases respectively, with 20 bases between them. Here the CDR3 DNA reads TGTGCCAGCAGTCTCCAACATACAGGGCCTCTCTCTGGAAACACCATATATTTT. Translated: CASSLQHTGPLSGNTIYF.

The V gene is TRBV4-1, the J gene TRBJ2-7; a possible D gene is TRBD2 (5 bases). The V gene's germline CDR1 is MGHRA and CDR2 YSYEKL. The CDR3 totals 16 residues. V was trimmed by 4 bases and J by 3 bases, leaving 19 bases between them. CDR3 residues: CASSPQLAKAGYEQYF. The CDR3 DNA reads TGCGCCAGCAGCCCCCAGTTAGCAAAGGCGGGCTACGAGCAGTACTTC.

CDR3 residues: CASSQDGVGLTNTGELFF. CDR3 coding DNA: TGCGCCAGCAGCCAAGATGGGGTCGGACTTACGAACACCGGGGAGCTGTTTTTT. This chain links TRBV4-3 with TRBJ2-2; the D gene is possibly TRBD2 (5 bases). Trimming shortened V by 0 bases and J by 0 bases, and 14 bases separated the two germline ends. Germline loops: CDR1 LGHNA, CDR2 YSLEER. The CDR3 loop spans 18 amino acids.

The chain links TRBV5-1 to TRBJ2-3; 9 nucleotides line up with TRBD2. V lost 0 bases, J lost 4 bases, and 9 bases stayed unmatched. Germline V CDR1 and CDR2: SGHRS, YFSETQ. The CDR3 consists of 17 residues. CDR3 coding DNA: TGCGCCAGCAGCTTGGCCGGGCGGGAGGGCCCCTCAGATACGCAGTATTTT. Protein product: CASSLAGREGPSDTQYF.

A single count supports this clone. The genes are TRBV5-1 and TRBJ1-5; TRBD1 might be the D (6 bases). The V end lost 2 bases, the J end lost 8 bases, and 17 bases lay between the germline ends. Germline lookup yields CDR1 SGHRS and CDR2 YFSETQ. This CDR3 contains 15 residues. CDR3 loop: CASSLQGGGNKPQHF. The CDR3 nucleotides read TGCGCCAGCAGCTTACAGGGAGGGGGTAATAAGCCCCAGCATTTT.

The J gene is TRBJ1-1, the V gene TRBV6-6, with TRBD1 matching over 7 bases. The CDR3 is 12 amino acids. Germline V gene lookup returns CDR1 MNHNY and CDR2 SVGAGI (reference sequence). The V and J ends lost 5 bases and 5 bases, in that order; junction bases with no gene match: 2. CDR3 nucleotide sequence: TGTGCCAGCAGTAAACAGGGGACTGAAGCTTTCTTT. The encoded protein is CASSKQGTEAFF.

The V and J genes are TRBV29-1 and TRBJ2-6, with D possibly being TRBD2 (7 bases). The germline V gene encodes CDR1 SQVTM and CDR2 ANQGSEA. The CDR3 contains 18 residues. Trimming removed 1 base from V and 0 bases from J, with 16 bases in between. The chain's CDR3 is CSVEGGGTGDSGANVLTF. Here the CDR3 DNA reads TGCAGCGTTGAAGGGGGGGGCACGGGGGACTCTGGGGCCAACGTCCTGACTTTC.

The chain combines TRBV6-5 with TRBJ2-7, with 8 bases that match TRBD2. Germline CDR1 MNHEY, CDR2 SVGAGI. V lost 8 bases to trimming and J lost 4 bases; unmatched junction nucleotides: 13. This CDR3 is 15 amino acids long. The CDR3 nucleotides read TGTGCCAGCCGACCTCCGGGAGGGTTAAGGTACGAGCAGTACTTC. This sequence encodes CASRPPGGLRYEQYF.

The chain recombines TRBV27 with TRBJ1-4; D gene ambiguous. The V end was cut by 5 bases, the J end by 7 bases, with 11 bases between. The CDR3 totals 13 residues. Germline V CDR1 and CDR2: MNHEY, SMNVEV (reference sequence). The CDR3 here is CASSPRESEKLFF. The DNA for the CDR3 is TGTGCCAGCAGTCCTCGGGAGTCTGAAAAACTGTTTTTT.

The chain has TRBV6-6 and TRBJ2-5; 13 positions match TRBD2. This CDR3 spans 15 amino acids. V lost 5 bases to trimming and J lost 3 bases; unmatched junction nucleotides: 3. Germline assignment: CDR1 MNHNY and CDR2 SVGAGI (reference sequence). CDR3 protein: CASSQLAGGKETQYF. The CDR3, as DNA: TGTGCCAGCAGTCAACTAGCGGGAGGGAAAGAGACCCAGTACTTC.

The V call is TRBV29-1, the J call TRBJ2-2; 9 nucleotides align to TRBD1. The CDR3 has 15 amino acids. With 4 bases clipped from V and 4 bases from J, the junction kept 7 bases outside the gene matches. CDR1 is SQVTM, CDR2 ANQGSEA, per germline. CDR3: CSVVPGTGTTGELFF. For the CDR3, the DNA is TGCAGCGTTGTCCCCGGGACAGGGACCACCGGGGAGCTGTTTTTT.

This clone was seen only a few times. The chain combines TRBV5-1 with TRBJ2-7, with D uncertain. CDR1 and CDR2 (germline): SGHRS, YFSETQ. The CDR3 is made up of 13 amino acids. Trimming removed 2 bases from V and 2 bases from J, with 8 bases in between. For the CDR3, the DNA is TGCGCCAGCAGCTTCACGGGTACCTACGAGCAGTACTTC. This codes for CASSFTGTYEQYF.

This clone was observed a handful of times. In nucleotides, the CDR3 is TGTGCCAGTAGTATTAGTCAGGAGGACGAGCAGTACTTC. Its protein product is CASSISQEDEQYF. The rearrangement joins TRBV19 to TRBJ2-7, with a possible D match to TRBD2 (5 bases). Trimming left V 3 bases short and J 5 bases short, with 11 bases between. The germline gives CDR1 LNHDA, CDR2 SQIVND (reference sequence). The CDR3 has 13 residues.

The CDR3, as DNA: TGTGCCAGCAGTTCGTCATACAGGGCGAACACCGGGGAGCTGTTTTTT. This sequence encodes CASSSSYRANTGELFF. The rearrangement links TRBV6-5 to TRBJ2-2, with D possibly TRBD1 on 6 matching bases. Germline V CDR1 and CDR2: MNHEY, SVGAGI. The germline V and J ends were trimmed by 4 bases and 0 bases, with 12 bases remaining between them. This CDR3 has 16 amino acids.

This clone was counted once. The same CDR3 is also encoded by other DNA sequences in this sample. This sequence joins TRBV7-9 and TRBJ1-6; TRBD1 matches at 8 bases. The CDR3 is made up of 16 amino acids. Trimming at V came to 5 bases and at J to 13 bases, leaving 16 bases not matched to a gene. Germline V CDR1 and CDR2: SEHNR, FQNEAQ (reference sequence). The CDR3 DNA reads TGTGCCAGCAGCCCTACGGGACAGGTGATTCGGTCCCCCCTCCACTTT. Amino acid sequence: CASSPTGQVIRSPLHF.

The V and J genes are TRBV28 and TRBJ2-4; 7 bases align to TRBD1. With V trimmed by 6 bases and J by 3 bases, 11 bases remained unmatched. Germline-derived CDR1 and CDR2 are MDHEN and SYDVKM. The CDR3 runs to 16 residues. The CDR3 spells CASSPDRESDKNIQYF. DNA of the CDR3: TGTGCCAGCAGCCCCGACAGGGAATCGGACAAAAACATTCAGTACTTC.

CDR3 sequence (DNA): TGCAGCGTTGAAAGCGGGCTCATGTTCAATGAGCAGTTCTTC. It translates to CSVESGLMFNEQFF. The chain is built from TRBV29-1 and TRBJ2-1, with a weak D call TRBD2 (6 bases). The V end lost 2 bases, the J end lost 6 bases, and 14 bases lay between the germline ends. This CDR3 comprises 14 residues. From germline, CDR1 is SQVTM and CDR2 ANQGSEA.

The chain joins TRBV9 to TRBJ2-1; a possible D gene is TRBD2 (5 bases). CDR1 SGDLS and CDR2 YYNGEE come from the germline V gene. This CDR3 has 17 residues. The V end was cut by 0 bases, the J end by 3 bases, with 16 bases between. The CDR3 DNA follows: TGTGCCAGCAGCGTAGGGCCCCTCGACTACGTCTACAATGAGCAGTTCTTC. Its translation is CASSVGPLDYVYNEQFF.

The chain carries TRBV5-1 and TRBJ1-2; 12 nucleotides align to TRBD1. There are 16 residues in the CDR3. Germline-derived CDR1 and CDR2 are SGHRS and YFSETQ. Trimming removed 2 bases from V and 2 bases from J; junction bases left unmatched: 4. As DNA, the CDR3 is TGCGCCAGCAGCTTATCCGGGACAGGGGGCAACTATGGCTACACCTTC. Its protein is CASSLSGTGGNYGYTF.

The table lists this clone with a count of one. The J gene is TRBJ2-5, the V gene TRBV20-1; no definite D call. The DNA end is a closer match to TRBJ2-7, so the J assignment may be wrong. The CDR3 spans 11 residues. From germline, CDR1 is DFQATT and CDR2 SNEGSKA (reference sequence). In nucleotides, the CDR3 is TGCAGTGCTAGGCTAGGTATCGAGCAGTACTTC. As protein: CSARLGIEQYF.

This clone occurred once. The chain employs TRBV5-1 and TRBJ1-1; 7 bases fit TRBD1. J gave up 5 bases and V 1 base, and 5 bases lay outside the gene matches. Germline assignment: CDR1 SGHRS and CDR2 YFSETQ. This CDR3 is built from 14 residues. CDR3 loop: CASSLRQGQTEAFF. The CDR3 DNA is TGCGCCAGCAGCTTGAGACAGGGACAAACTGAAGCTTTCTTT.